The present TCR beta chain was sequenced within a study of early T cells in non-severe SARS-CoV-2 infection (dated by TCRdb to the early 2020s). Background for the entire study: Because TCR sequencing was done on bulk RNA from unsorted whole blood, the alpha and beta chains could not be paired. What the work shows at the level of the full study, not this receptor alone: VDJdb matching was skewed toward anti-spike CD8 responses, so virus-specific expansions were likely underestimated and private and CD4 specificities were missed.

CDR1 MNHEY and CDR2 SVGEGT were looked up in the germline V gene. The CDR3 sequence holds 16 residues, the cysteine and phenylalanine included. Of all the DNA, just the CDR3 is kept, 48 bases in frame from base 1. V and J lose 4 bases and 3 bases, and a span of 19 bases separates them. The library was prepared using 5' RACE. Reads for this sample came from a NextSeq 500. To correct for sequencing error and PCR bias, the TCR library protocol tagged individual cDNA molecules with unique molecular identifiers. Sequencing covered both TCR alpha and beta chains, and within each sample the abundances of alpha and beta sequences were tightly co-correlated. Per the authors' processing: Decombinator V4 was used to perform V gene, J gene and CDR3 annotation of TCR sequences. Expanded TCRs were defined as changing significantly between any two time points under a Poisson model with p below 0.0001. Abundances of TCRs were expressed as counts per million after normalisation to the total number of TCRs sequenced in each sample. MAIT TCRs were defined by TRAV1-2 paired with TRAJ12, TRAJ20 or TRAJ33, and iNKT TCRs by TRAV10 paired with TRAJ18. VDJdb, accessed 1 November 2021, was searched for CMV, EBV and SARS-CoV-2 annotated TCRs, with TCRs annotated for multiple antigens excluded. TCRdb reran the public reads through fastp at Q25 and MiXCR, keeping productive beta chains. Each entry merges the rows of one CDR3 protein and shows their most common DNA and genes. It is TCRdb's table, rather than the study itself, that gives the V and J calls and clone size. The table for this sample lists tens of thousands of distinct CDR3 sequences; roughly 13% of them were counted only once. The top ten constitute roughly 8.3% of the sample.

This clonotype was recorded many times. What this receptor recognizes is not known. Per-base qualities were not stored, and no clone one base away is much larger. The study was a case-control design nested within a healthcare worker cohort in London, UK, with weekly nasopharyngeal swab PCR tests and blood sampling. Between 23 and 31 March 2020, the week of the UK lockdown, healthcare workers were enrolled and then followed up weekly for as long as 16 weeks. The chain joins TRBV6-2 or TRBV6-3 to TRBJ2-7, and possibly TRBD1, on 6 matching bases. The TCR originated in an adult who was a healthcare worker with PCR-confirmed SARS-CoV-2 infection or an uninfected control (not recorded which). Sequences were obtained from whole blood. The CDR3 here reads CASSSPYRDPDYEQYF. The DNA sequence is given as TGTGCCAGCAGTTCGCCCTACAGGGACCCCGACTACGAGCAGTACTTC.